This paragraph reports one TCR beta chain. These data are taken from a study of T cell responses to AZD1222 COVID-19 vaccine. The V gene's germline CDR1 is MDHEN and CDR2 SYDVKM. The CDR3 spans 13 residues. The V end was cut by 8 bases, the J end by 0 bases, with 5 bases between. Profiled with immunoSEQ multiplex PCR; TCRdb holds only in-frame clones, not every one. The repertoire holds around 100,000 clones, with 87% as singletons. V and J are TRBV28 and TRBJ2-6; D unresolved. The clonotype originates from an adult who received the AZD1222 COVID-19 vaccine. The specimen was peripheral blood, collected 28 days after the second AZD1222 dose. CDR3 coding DNA: TGTGCCAGCGCTGACTCTGGGGCCAACGTCCTGACTTTC. It yields the protein CASADSGANVLTF.